Given below is one T cell receptor (beta chain) in context. This record comes from a study of CD8 T cells in Susac syndrome. Negative isolation yielded the CD8+ and CD4+ T cells, while FACS enriched the TEMRA cells. Germline V gene lookup returns CDR1 SGHTA and CDR2 FQGNSA. With V trimmed by 0 bases and J by 2 bases, 9 bases remained unmatched. This CDR3 spans 17 amino acids. RNA totalling roughly 0.5 to 1 ug underwent reverse transcription with random hexamers. Amplification of TCR beta CDR3 by immunoSEQ multiplex PCR spanned 54 Vbeta and 13 Jbeta. Using its own MiXCR run on the immunoSEQ multiplex PCR reads, TCRdb lists one record per CDR3 protein. The sample carries roughly 190,000 distinct CDR3 sequences, approximately 93% recorded once.

This sequence was found in a human donor in good health. V is TRBV7-2 and J is TRBJ2-7; 8 positions match TRBD1. Sequencing input: CD4+ T cells from PBMCs. The CDR3 DNA reads as TGTGCCAGCAGCTTAGCGCGGCGGGACAGGAGGACCTACGAGCAGTACTTC. It is translated as CASSLARRDRRTYEQYF. Full variable domain (remainder filled in from reference TRBV7-2 and TRBJ2-7): GAGVSQSPSNKVTEKGKDVELRCDPISGHTALYWYRQSLGQGLEFLIYFQGNSAPDKSGLPSDRFSAERTGGSVSTLTIQRTQQEDSAVYLCASSLARRDRRTYEQYFGPGTRLTVT.